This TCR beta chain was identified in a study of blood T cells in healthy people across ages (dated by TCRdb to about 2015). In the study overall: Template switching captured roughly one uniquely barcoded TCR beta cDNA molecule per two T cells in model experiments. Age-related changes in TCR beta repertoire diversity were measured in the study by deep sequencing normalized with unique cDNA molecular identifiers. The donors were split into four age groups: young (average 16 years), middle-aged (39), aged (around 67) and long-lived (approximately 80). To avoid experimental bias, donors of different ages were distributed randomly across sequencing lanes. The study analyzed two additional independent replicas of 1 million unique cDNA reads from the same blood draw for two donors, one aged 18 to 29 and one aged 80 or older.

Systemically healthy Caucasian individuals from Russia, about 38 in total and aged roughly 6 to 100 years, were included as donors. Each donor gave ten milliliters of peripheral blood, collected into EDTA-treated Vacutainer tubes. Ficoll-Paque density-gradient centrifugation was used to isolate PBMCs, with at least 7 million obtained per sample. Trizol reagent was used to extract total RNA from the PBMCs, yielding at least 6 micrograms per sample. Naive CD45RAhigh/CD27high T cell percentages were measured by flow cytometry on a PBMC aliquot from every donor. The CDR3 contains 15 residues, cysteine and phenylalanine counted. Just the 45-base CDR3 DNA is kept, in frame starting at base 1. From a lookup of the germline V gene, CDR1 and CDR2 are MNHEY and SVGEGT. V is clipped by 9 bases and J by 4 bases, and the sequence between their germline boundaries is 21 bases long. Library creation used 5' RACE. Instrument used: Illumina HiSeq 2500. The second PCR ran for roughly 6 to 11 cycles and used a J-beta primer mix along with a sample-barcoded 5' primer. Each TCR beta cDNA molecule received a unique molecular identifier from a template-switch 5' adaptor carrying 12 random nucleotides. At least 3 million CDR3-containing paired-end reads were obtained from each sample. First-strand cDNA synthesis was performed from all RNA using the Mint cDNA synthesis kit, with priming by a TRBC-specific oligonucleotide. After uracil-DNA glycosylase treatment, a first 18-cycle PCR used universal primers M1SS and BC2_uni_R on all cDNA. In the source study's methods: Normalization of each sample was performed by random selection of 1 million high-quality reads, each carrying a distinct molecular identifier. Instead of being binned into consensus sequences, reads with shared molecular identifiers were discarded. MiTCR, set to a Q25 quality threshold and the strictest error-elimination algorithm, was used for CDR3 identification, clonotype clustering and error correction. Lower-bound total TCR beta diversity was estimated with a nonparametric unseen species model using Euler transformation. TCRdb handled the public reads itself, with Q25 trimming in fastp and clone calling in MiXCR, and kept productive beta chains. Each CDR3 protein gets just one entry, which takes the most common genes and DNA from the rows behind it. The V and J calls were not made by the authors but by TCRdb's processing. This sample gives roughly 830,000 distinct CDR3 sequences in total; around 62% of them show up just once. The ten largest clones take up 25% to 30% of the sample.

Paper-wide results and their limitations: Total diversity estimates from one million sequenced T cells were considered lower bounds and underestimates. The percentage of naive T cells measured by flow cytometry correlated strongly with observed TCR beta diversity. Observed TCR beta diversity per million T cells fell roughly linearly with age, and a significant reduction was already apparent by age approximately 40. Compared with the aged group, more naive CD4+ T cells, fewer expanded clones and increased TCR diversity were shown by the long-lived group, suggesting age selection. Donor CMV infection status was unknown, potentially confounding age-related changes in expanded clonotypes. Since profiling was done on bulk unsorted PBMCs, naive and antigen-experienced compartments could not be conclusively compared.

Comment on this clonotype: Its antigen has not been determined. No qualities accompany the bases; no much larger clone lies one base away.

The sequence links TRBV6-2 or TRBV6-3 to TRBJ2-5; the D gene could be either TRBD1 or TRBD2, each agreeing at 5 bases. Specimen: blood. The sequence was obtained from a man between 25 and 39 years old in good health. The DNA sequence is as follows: TGTGCCAGTGAAGGACCGAGGGGCGCGGTAGAGACCCAGTACTTC. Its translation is CASEGPRGAVETQYF.